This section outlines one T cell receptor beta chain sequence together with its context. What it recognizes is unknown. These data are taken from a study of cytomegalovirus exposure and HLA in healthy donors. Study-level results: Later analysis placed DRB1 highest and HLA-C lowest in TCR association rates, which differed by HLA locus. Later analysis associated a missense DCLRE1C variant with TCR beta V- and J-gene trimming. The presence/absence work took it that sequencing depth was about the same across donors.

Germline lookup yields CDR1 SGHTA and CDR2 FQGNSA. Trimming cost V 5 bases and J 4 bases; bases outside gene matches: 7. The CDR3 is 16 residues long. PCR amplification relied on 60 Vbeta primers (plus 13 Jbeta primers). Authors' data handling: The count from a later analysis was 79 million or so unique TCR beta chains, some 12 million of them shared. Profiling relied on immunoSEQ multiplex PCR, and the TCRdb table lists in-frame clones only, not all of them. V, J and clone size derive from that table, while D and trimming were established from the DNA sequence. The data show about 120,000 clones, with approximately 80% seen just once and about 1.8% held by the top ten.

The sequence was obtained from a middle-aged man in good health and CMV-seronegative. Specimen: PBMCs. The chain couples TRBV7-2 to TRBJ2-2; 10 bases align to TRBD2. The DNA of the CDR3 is TGTGCCAGCAGCCCCTTAGCGGGGGGAACCACCGGGGAGCTGTTTTTT. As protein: CASSPLAGGTTGELFF.